The 22 T cell receptor beta chains reported below all come from one sample, sequenced in a study of CD8+CD57+ T cells in acquired aplastic anemia. Patients sequenced had flow cytometry evidence of CD8+CD57+ cell expansion. Genomic DNA served as template for TCR beta VDJ and CDR3 profiling. TCRdb independently ran MiXCR on the reads; one entry per CDR3 protein. The sample records about 170,000 distinct CDR3 sequences, roughly 43% being singletons. Material for sequencing was sorted CD4+, CD8+, or CD8+CD57+ T cells (not recorded which) from PBMCs. These receptors were taken from a human donor with aplastic anemia.

By sample fraction, this clonotype is medium-sized. This sequence joins TRBV10-3 and TRBJ1-3; D not certain. V was pared by 6 bases and J by 0 bases, with 6 bases between. Germline values: CDR1 ENHRY, CDR2 SYGVKD. There are 13 residues in the CDR3. The CDR3 reads CAIRQPSGNTIYF. DNA for the CDR3: TGTGCCATCAGGCAGCCCTCTGGAAACACCATATATTTT.

This clonotype is a singleton in its sample. V and J are TRBV11-1 and TRBJ2-1; 8 nucleotides line up with TRBD2. Unmatched junction bases numbered 9, after V lost 8 bases and J lost 3 bases. Germline lookup yields CDR1 SGHAT and CDR2 FQDESV (reference sequence). This CDR3 has 15 residues. The DNA of the CDR3 is TGTGCCAGCCCTAATAGCGGGGAGAACTACAATGAGCAGTTCTTC. Translating it yields CASPNSGENYNEQFF.

The chain employs TRBV15 and TRBJ2-2, with TRBD2 matching over 13 bases. CDR1 and CDR2 from the germline V gene are LNHNV and YYDKDF (reference sequence). This CDR3 comprises 17 residues. V dropped 0 bases and J dropped 6; count of bases not matched to a gene: 4. CDR3 nucleotide sequence: TGTGCCACCAGCAGAGATAAAGGACTAGCGGGAGCCGGGGAGCTGTTTTTT. It codes for CATSRDKGLAGAGELFF.

This clonotype was observed at least ten times. This chain joins TRBV10-3 and TRBJ2-1; TRBD1 or TRBD2 may be the D gene (5 bases each). The CDR3 covers 15 residues. Germline assignment: CDR1 ENHRY and CDR2 SYGVKD. V lost 11 bases and J 0 bases, leaving 17 bases between the germline ends. CDR3 residues: CAVRSGTGSYNEQFF. The CDR3 DNA is TGTGCCGTGCGATCCGGGACCGGCTCCTACAATGAGCAGTTCTTC.

This clonotype has a handful of counts. The chain combines TRBV24-1 with TRBJ2-2; D is undetermined. This CDR3 is 15 amino acids long. The V gene lost 4 bases and the J gene lost 2 bases, with 10 bases spanning the gap. Germline-derived CDR1 and CDR2 are KGHDR and SFDVKD. CDR3 sequence: CATSESGPNTGELFF. CDR3 nucleotide sequence: TGTGCCACCAGTGAGTCCGGCCCTAACACCGGGGAGCTGTTTTTT.

V is TRBV4-2 and J is TRBJ2-3, with 7 positions matching TRBD2. The CDR3 has 19 residues. Trimming removed 4 bases from V and 1 base from J; junction bases left unmatched: 17. In germline, CDR1 is LGHNA, CDR2 YNFKEQ. As DNA, the CDR3 is TGTGCCAGCAGCCTGAGAGTAGCGGGCGCAGTAAATCGCACAGATACGCAGTATTTT. This gives the protein CASSLRVAGAVNRTDTQYF.

This clonotype was seen at least ten times. The chain is built from TRBV6-1 and TRBJ1-1; D is unresolved. The length of the CDR3 is 12 residues. Germline CDR1 is MNHNS and CDR2 is SASEGT. The ends were cut back, 4 bases at V and 11 bases at J, with 14 bases in the middle. CDR3 sequence (DNA): TGTGCCAGCAGTGCCACCAGGACCGATGCTTTCTTT. Protein sequence: CASSATRTDAFF.

V is TRBV10-3 and J is TRBJ2-5, with D possibly being TRBD2 (5 bases). V was trimmed by 10 bases and J by 2 bases, leaving 11 bases between them. In germline, CDR1 is ENHRY, CDR2 SYGVKD. The CDR3 is 12 amino acids. The CDR3 DNA sequence: TGTGCCAGCAAACCGGGGCAAGAGACCCAGTACTTC. It codes for CASKPGQETQYF.

This clonotype has at least ten counts. The rearrangement links TRBV20-1 to TRBJ1-2; 7 bases line up with TRBD1. In germline, CDR1 is DFQATT, CDR2 SNEGSKA (reference sequence). The CDR3 is made up of 13 amino acids. Trimming cost V 3 bases and J 5 bases; bases outside gene matches: 6. CDR3 sequence: CSASSRGGYGYTF. CDR3 nucleotides: TGCAGTGCTAGCAGCAGGGGGGGTTATGGCTACACCTTC.

This clonotype came up a few times. The genes are TRBV10-2 and TRBJ2-7, with D unresolved. V lost 2 bases and J 5 bases, leaving 4 bases between the germline ends. CDR1 and CDR2 (germline): WSHSY, SAAADI. This CDR3 spans 11 amino acids. CDR3 DNA: TGCGCCAGCAGTGAGGCCCACGAGCAGTACTTC. Translated, it gives CASSEAHEQYF.

This clonotype was counted only a few times. The chain employs TRBV7-8 and TRBJ1-6; D not certain. Trimming left V 0 bases short and J 3 bases short, with 6 bases between. Germline CDR1 reads SGHVS; CDR2 reads FQNEAQ. The CDR3 has 15 amino acids. The CDR3 loop reads CASSLARDYNSPLHF. The CDR3 DNA sequence: TGTGCCAGCAGCTTAGCGAGGGACTATAATTCACCCCTCCACTTT. Full variable domain (rest looked up from reference TRBV7-8 and TRBJ1-6): GAGVSQSPRYKVAKRGQDVALRCDPISGHVSLFWYQQALGQGPEFLTYFQNEAQLDKSGLPSDRFFAERPEGSVSTLKIQRTQQEDSAVYLCASSLARDYNSPLHFGNGTRLTVT.

J is TRBJ2-7 and V is TRBV15; maybe TRBD2 (6 bases). Germline V gives CDR1 LNHNV, CDR2 YYDKDF (reference sequence). This CDR3 spans 17 amino acids. Trimming removed 9 bases at V and 2 bases at J, with 26 bases between. The CDR3 loop is CATSLRLRWEDTYEQYF. CDR3 coding DNA: TGTGCCACATCCTTACGGTTAAGATGGGAGGACACCTACGAGCAGTACTTC.

There are a few counts of this clonotype. Sequence at one end of the junction differs from germline and may be a read error. The chain couples TRBV10-3 to TRBJ1-1, with 11 positions matching TRBD1. CDR1 is ENHRY, CDR2 SYGVKD, per germline. This CDR3 is 14 amino acids long. The DNA for the CDR3 is TGTGCCAGCAGTGGGACAGGGGGGAACACTGAAGCTTTCTTT. Its protein product is CASSGTGGNTEAFF.

The chain couples TRBV18 to TRBJ1-4; 8 nucleotides line up with TRBD1. CDR1 is KGHSH, CDR2 LQKENI, per germline. The ends lost 4 bases at V and 8 bases at J; junction bases unmatched: 9. This CDR3 is 15 amino acids long. The CDR3 DNA reads TGTGCCAGCTCACGACGACAGGGGTTCGGGGAAAAACTGTTTTTT. Protein sequence: CASSRRQGFGEKLFF.

The rearrangement links TRBV5-4 to TRBJ2-7; 7 bases fit TRBD1. This CDR3 has 14 amino acids. V dropped 4 bases and J dropped 2; count of bases not matched to a gene: 6. CDR1 is SGHNT and CDR2 is YYREEE in the germline V gene (reference sequence). In nucleotides, the CDR3 is TGTGCCAGCAGCACGACCGGGACAGCCTACGAGCAGTACTTC. Its translation is CASSTTGTAYEQYF.

The CDR3 DNA sequence: TGCGCCAGCAAATACCTCTCCTATAATTCACCCCTCCACTTT. This translates into CASKYLSYNSPLHF. The chain recombines TRBV10-1 with TRBJ1-6; D is undetermined. This CDR3 contains 14 residues. The V end was cut by 7 bases, the J end by 0 bases, with 7 bases between. CDR1 is WNHNN and CDR2 is SYGVQD in the germline V gene (reference sequence).

Concerning this clonotype: The CDR3 end shows no conserved phenylalanine or tryptophan, and so a read error is likely. This chain uses TRBV28 with TRBJ2-5; D ambiguous. Trimming stripped 6 bases from V and 5 bases from J, with 13 bases between. CDR3 size: 13 residues. Germline V gene sequence: CDR1 MDHEN, CDR2 SYDVKM. In DNA, the CDR3 is TGTGCCAGCAGCCACCCGCCCGGGGAGACCCAGTACTCC. Translation gives CASSHPPGETQYS.

This clonotype came up many times. The chain employs TRBV19 and TRBJ1-6; 8 bases match TRBD1. Trimming cost V 7 bases and J 9 bases; bases outside gene matches: 11. Per germline, CDR1 LNHDA and CDR2 SQIVND (reference sequence). This CDR3 spans 15 amino acids. The CDR3 bases are TGTGCCAGTACTACGGACAGGGCAGTATCTTCACCCCTCCACTTT. The encoded protein is CASTTDRAVSSPLHF.

This rearrangement joins TRBV7-3 to TRBJ2-2; 8 nucleotides match TRBD1. From germline, CDR1 is SGHTA and CDR2 FQGTGA. The CDR3 runs 15 residues. J gave up 10 bases and V 5 bases, and 12 bases lay outside the gene matches. In DNA form, the CDR3 reads TGTGCCAGCAGCGAATTCGGACAGGGAGGAGAGGAGCTGTTTTTT. Protein product: CASSEFGQGGEELFF.

A note on this clonotype: As the CDR3 is not closed by the conserved phenylalanine or tryptophan, this likely results from a read error. The rearrangement joins TRBV10-3 to TRBJ2-5; no clear D. Germline V lookup: CDR1 ENHRY, CDR2 SYGVKD. CDR3 size: 13 residues. V dropped 3 bases and J dropped 3 bases, with 8 bases sitting between them. The CDR3 protein is CAISEYREETQYS. CDR3 nucleotide sequence: TGTGCCATCAGTGAATATAGGGAAGAGACCCAGTACTCC.

This clonotype was seen a handful of times. This chain connects TRBV25-1 to TRBJ2-7; D could derive from TRBD1 or TRBD2 (5 bases each). Trimming left V 1 base short and J 4 bases short, with 11 bases between. Germline V gene sequence: CDR1 MGHDK, CDR2 SYGVNS. This CDR3 is built from 14 residues. The CDR3 DNA is TGTGCCAGCAGTGAATCGAGGGGTTGGTACGAGCAGTACTTC. Protein sequence: CASSESRGWYEQYF.

V gene TRBV7-9 combines with J gene TRBJ2-7; D possibly corresponds to TRBD2 (6 bases). Germline V lookup: CDR1 SEHNR, CDR2 FQNEAQ (reference sequence). V lost 5 bases and J lost 3, with 17 bases in between. The CDR3 has 15 amino acids. CDR3 DNA sequence: TGTGCCAGCAGCCAATCCCGGGACTCTCACTACGAGCAGTACTTC. Its translation: CASSQSRDSHYEQYF. The whole variable domain, remainder taken from reference TRBV7-9 and TRBJ2-7, is DTGVSQNPRHKITKRGQNVTFRCDPISEHNRLYWYRQTLGQGPEFLTYFQNEAQLEKSRLLSDRFSAERPKGSFSTLEIQRTEQGDSAMYLCASSQSRDSHYEQYFGPGTRLTVT.